Following are 26 T cell receptor beta chains from one sample sequenced in a study of blood T cells in healthy people across ages. A second PCR, run for about 7 to 11 cycles, used a sample-barcoded 5' primer plus a J-beta primer mix. Each CDR3 protein gets one entry after TCRdb re-called the 5' RACE reads with MiXCR. Of some 710,000 distinct CDR3 sequences in the sample, about 47% are singletons; the top ten hold 15% to 20%. Sequences were obtained from blood. Receptors originate from a man at least 80 years old in good health.

This clonotype was detected only a few times. V is TRBV7-2 and J is TRBJ2-1; D is perhaps TRBD2 (6 bases). The CDR3 is 17 amino acids. The germline CDR1 and CDR2 sequences are SGHTA and FQGNSA. Trimming removed 4 bases from V and 6 bases from J, with 22 bases in between. The CDR3 protein is CASSSPTRYPGSNEQFF. In nucleotides, the CDR3 is TGTGCCAGCAGCTCCCCCACCAGATACCCCGGGAGCAATGAGCAGTTCTTC.

The V call is TRBV27, the J call TRBJ2-1; D is perhaps TRBD1 or TRBD2 (5 bases each). CDR1 is MNHEY and CDR2 is SMNVEV in the germline V gene (reference sequence). This CDR3 is 14 amino acids long. Trimming took off 2 bases at V and 3 bases at J, with 8 bases between the two ends. The CDR3 region is CASSLRGVYNEQFF. Here the CDR3 DNA reads TGTGCCAGCAGTTTAAGAGGGGTCTACAATGAGCAGTTCTTC.

This clonotype has at least ten counts. This chain joins TRBV6-1 and TRBJ2-4; D is uncertain. The germline CDR1 and CDR2 sequences are MNHNS and SASEGT. V lost 2 bases and J lost 0, with 26 bases in between. This CDR3 comprises 21 residues. CDR3 in DNA: TGTGCCAGCAGTGAATCTGACATGATCAGATTGATCTCTCTAGCCAAAAACATTCAGTACTTC. It is translated as CASSESDMIRLISLAKNIQYF.

On this clonotype: A much larger clone is a single base away; this may be a read error. The V gene is TRBV10-3, the J gene TRBJ2-1, with TRBD2 matching over 10 bases. The CDR3 spans 16 residues. Germline values: CDR1 ENHRY, CDR2 SYGVKD. The CDR3 sequence: CAISDPGTSAYNGQFF. The CDR3 nucleotides are TGTGCCATCAGTGACCCCGGGACTAGCGCCTACAATGGGCAGTTCTTC.

In this sample, this clonotype turned up many times. The CDR3 DNA follows: TGTGCCAGCAGTCACGGGGCCCTTGGGGGGCAAGAGACCCAGTACTTC. Protein product: CASSHGALGGQETQYF. The rearrangement uses TRBV12-3 or TRBV12-4 and TRBJ2-5; a weak D match, TRBD2 (6 bases). Trimming shortened V by 5 bases and J by 2 bases, and 18 bases separated the two germline ends. This CDR3 is 16 amino acids long.

CDR3 region: CASNMGAGLIGEQFF. The DNA of the CDR3 is TGTGCCAGCAACATGGGCGCGGGGCTGATCGGCGAGCAGTTCTTC. The chain is built from TRBV7-2 and TRBJ2-1; D possibly corresponds to TRBD2 (6 bases). This CDR3 comprises 15 residues. V lost 7 bases and J 10 bases, leaving 23 bases between the germline ends. The germline gives CDR1 SGHTA, CDR2 FQGNSA.

CDR3 DNA: TGTGCCATCAGTGCGTCAGGTAATGAGCAGTACTTC. Translation gives CAISASGNEQYF. The genes are TRBV10-3 and TRBJ2-5; no definite D call. The germline V and J ends were trimmed by 4 bases and 11 bases, with 14 bases remaining between them. Germline CDR1 reads ENHRY; CDR2 reads SYGVKD. The CDR3 consists of 12 residues.

This clonotype was observed a handful of times. This chain uses TRBV29-1 with TRBJ1-2; D remains unclear. Germline V CDR1 and CDR2: SQVTM, ANQGSEA. Trimming cost V 3 bases and J 0 bases, with 11 bases left between them. This CDR3 is 14 amino acids long. CDR3 amino acids: CSVDSEAANYGYTF. CDR3 bases: TGCAGCGTTGACTCGGAAGCAGCTAACTATGGCTACACCTTC.

A word on this clonotype: The junction and the germline gene differ at one end; a read error may be behind it. The chain is built from TRBV12-3 or TRBV12-4 and TRBJ2-7; D possibly corresponds to TRBD1 (5 bases). Gene TRBJ2-5 matches the end of the DNA better, so the J call may be wrong. This CDR3 has 15 amino acids. CDR3 DNA sequence: TGTGCCGGCAGTTCCCTTAGTCCAGGGCAGGCGACCCAGTACTTC. This sequence encodes CAGSSLSPGQATQYF.

The V gene is TRBV25-1, the J gene TRBJ2-5; possible D gene TRBD2, 6 bases. CDR3 length equals 15 residues. Between the trimmed V and J ends, which lost 11 bases and 3 bases, there was a span of 22 bases. Germline CDR1 is MGHDK and CDR2 is SYGVNS. CDR3 nucleotides: TGTGCCGGCACTGACCCCCGGGAGAAGAAAGAGACCCAGTACTTC. Its translation is CAGTDPREKKETQYF.

This clonotype was seen more than once but under ten times. The CDR3 protein is CASREDQGSYNEQFF. For the CDR3, the DNA is TGTGCCAGCAGGGAAGATCAGGGCTCCTACAATGAGCAGTTCTTC. The chain is built from TRBV6-5 and TRBJ2-1, with D tentatively TRBD1 (5 bases). The CDR3 is 15 residues long. Germline assignment: CDR1 MNHEY and CDR2 SVGAGI. V lost 6 bases and J lost 0, with 12 bases in between.

This chain joins TRBV20-1 and TRBJ2-5; 13 nucleotides agree with TRBD2. The CDR3 sequence is 19 residues long. J was trimmed by 0 bases and V by 0 bases; bases with no gene match: 10. Germline lookup yields CDR1 DFQATT and CDR2 SNEGSKA (reference sequence). CDR3 sequence reads: CSARDLRTSGGWYQETQYF. CDR3 sequence (DNA): TGCAGTGCTAGAGATCTGAGGACTAGCGGGGGCTGGTACCAAGAGACCCAGTACTTC.

The V and J genes are TRBV28 and TRBJ1-1, with a tentative D call TRBD1 (6 bases). This CDR3 is built from 15 residues. Trimming shortened V by 2 bases and J by 8 bases, and 18 bases separated the two germline ends. Germline CDR1 and CDR2: MDHEN and SYDVKM. The CDR3, as DNA: TGTGCCAGCAGTTTAAGAGGGGGGAGGGGGACGGAAGCTTTCTTT. Translated, it gives CASSLRGGRGTEAFF. Supplemented by reference TRBV28 and TRBJ1-1, the full variable domain reads DVKVTQSSRYLVKRTGEKVFLECVQDMDHENMFWYRQDPGLGLRLIYFSYDVKMKEKGDIPEGYSVSREKKERFSLILESASTNQTSMYLCASSLRGGRGTEAFFGQGTRLTVV.

On this clonotype: This sequence may be a read error, since a much larger clone differs from it by one base. The chain joins TRBV12-3 or TRBV12-4 to TRBJ2-7, with D perhaps matching TRBD1 (6 bases). This CDR3 is 12 amino acids long. The CDR3 DNA sequence: TGTACCAGCAGTCAGGGGACCTACGAGCAGTACTTC. This encodes CTSSQGTYEQYF.

This clonotype was observed many times. The V gene is TRBV5-1, the J gene TRBJ2-7, with TRBD1 matching 7 bases. This CDR3 region has 13 residues. With 4 bases clipped from V and 3 bases from J, the junction kept 4 bases outside the gene matches. CDR1 is SGHRS, CDR2 YFSETQ, per germline. CDR3 in amino acids: CASSTGQRYEQYF. CDR3 sequence (DNA): TGCGCCAGCAGCACGGGACAGCGCTACGAGCAGTACTTC.

This clonotype appeared a single time. The J gene is TRBJ2-5, the V gene TRBV20-1, with 12 nucleotides matching TRBD2. Trimming removed 5 bases from V and 3 bases from J; junction bases left unmatched: 7. Germline V gene sequence: CDR1 DFQATT, CDR2 SNEGSKA (reference sequence). This CDR3 has 15 amino acids. The CDR3: CSAGGLAGTEETQYF. The CDR3 region has the DNA TGCAGTGCTGGCGGACTAGCGGGGACGGAAGAGACCCAGTACTTC.

This clonotype was counted between two and nine times. The chain joins TRBV6-5 to TRBJ2-1, with 14 bases that match TRBD2. The length of the CDR3 is 18 residues. V lost 0 bases to trimming and J lost 0 bases; unmatched junction nucleotides: 1. Germline V gene data show CDR1 as MNHEY and CDR2 as SVGAGI. Here the CDR3 reads CASSYSGTSGSSYNEQFF. The CDR3 nucleotides read TGTGCCAGCAGTTACTCCGGGACTAGCGGGAGCTCCTACAATGAGCAGTTCTTC.

In its sample, this clonotype was seen many times. This sequence may be a read error, since a much larger clone differs from it by one base. J is TRBJ2-6 and V is TRBV9, with 13 nucleotides matching TRBD2. The CDR3 has 18 amino acids. Germline-derived CDR1 and CDR2 are SGDLS and YYNGEE. V lost 3 bases and J lost 0; bases outside the gene matches: 3. CDR3 DNA sequence: TGTGCCAGCAGCGGTGGACTAGCGGGGGTCTCTGGGGCCAACGTCCTGACTTTC. Residues: CASSGGLAGVSGANVLTF.

This clonotype was recorded once. This chain links TRBV29-1 with TRBJ2-1, with 8 bases identical to TRBD1. Germline values: CDR1 SQVTM, CDR2 ANQGSEA. The CDR3 is 14 amino acids. The V segment lost 2 bases and the J segment 9 bases; nucleotides outside the gene matches: 9. This CDR3 is CSVERQGTEFEQFF. For the CDR3, the DNA is TGCAGCGTTGAACGACAGGGGACCGAGTTTGAGCAGTTCTTC.

This clonotype was seen more than once but under ten times. The CDR3 DNA follows: TGTGCCAGCACCCTCGACTCCTACGAGCAGTACTTC. Protein product: CASTLDSYEQYF. J is TRBJ2-7 and V is TRBV12-3 or TRBV12-4; D not certain. The CDR3 sequence is 12 residues long. V was pared by 7 bases and J by 0 bases, with 7 bases between.

The rearrangement uses TRBV20-1 and TRBJ2-4; 8 bases match TRBD2. Per germline, CDR1 DFQATT and CDR2 SNEGSKA (reference sequence). V gave up 6 bases and J gave up 6 bases; unmatched junction bases: 10. This CDR3 comprises 14 residues. CDR3 sequence reads: CSADPGGPGNIQYF. Written as DNA, the CDR3 is TGCAGTGCCGACCCGGGAGGGCCAGGAAACATTCAGTACTTC.

This clonotype was picked up a small number of times. This rearrangement joins TRBV10-2 to TRBJ2-3; TRBD1 matches 7 bases. This CDR3 contains 17 residues. V lost 3 bases, J lost 0 bases, and 9 bases stayed unmatched. Looked up from germline, CDR1 is WSHSY and CDR2 is SAAADI. CDR3 DNA sequence: TGCGCCAGCAGTGAACCCACCAAGGGGGCAAGCACAGATACGCAGTATTTT. Its protein is CASSEPTKGASTDTQYF.

The chain employs TRBV5-1 and TRBJ2-7; the D gene is possibly TRBD1 (5 bases). V lost 4 bases, J lost 2 bases, and 13 bases lay in between. The CDR3 is 14 residues long. Germline V gene sequence: CDR1 SGHRS, CDR2 YFSETQ. The CDR3 reads CASSIDSQPYEQYF. Here the CDR3 DNA reads TGCGCCAGCAGCATAGACAGCCAGCCCTACGAGCAGTACTTC.

This clonotype showed up just once. A much larger clone lies a single base off, so this may be a read error. V gene TRBV6-2 or TRBV6-3 combines with J gene TRBJ2-1; maybe TRBD1 (6 bases). The J call may be in error: the DNA end matches TRBJ2-7 better. This CDR3 region has 22 residues. Germline assignment: CDR1 MNHEY and CDR2 SVGEGT. The CDR3 here is CASSWTFKGHEKLKSSYNEQYF. The CDR3 bases are TGTGCCAGCAGTTGGACCTTCAAGGGACACGAAAAACTGAAAAGCTCCTACAATGAGCAGTACTTC.

The J gene is TRBJ1-2, the V gene TRBV9; unclear D gene. This CDR3 is built from 13 residues. Germline CDR1 is SGDLS and CDR2 is YYNGEE. The V and J ends lost 2 bases and 5 bases respectively, with 10 bases between them. This CDR3 is CASSVSTYYGYTF. CDR3 nucleotide sequence: TGTGCCAGCAGCGTGTCGACATATTATGGCTACACCTTC. Together with reference TRBV9 and TRBJ1-2, the CDR3 gives the full variable domain: DSGVTQTPKHLITATGQRVTLRCSPRSGDLSVYWYQQSLDQGLQFLIQYYNGEERAKGNILERFSAQQFPDLHSELNLSSLELGDSALYFCASSVSTYYGYTFGSGTRLTVV.

The gene calls are TRBV10-3 and TRBJ2-7; the D gene is possibly TRBD1 (6 bases). The CDR3 is 13 residues long. Trimming removed 4 bases from V and 1 base from J, with 8 bases in between. Germline V gene data show CDR1 as ENHRY and CDR2 as SYGVKD. CDR3 loop: CAISGTVSYEQYF. CDR3 nucleotides: TGTGCCATCAGTGGGACAGTATCCTACGAGCAGTACTTC.